This T cell receptor (beta chain) was recorded in a study of cytomegalovirus exposure and HLA in healthy donors. Germline CDR1 is SNHLY and CDR2 is FYNNEI. The CDR3 is 14 residues long. The ends lost 6 bases at V and 1 base at J; junction bases unmatched: 5. Primers: 60 Vbeta forward and 13 Jbeta reverse. The repertoire was sequenced with immunoSEQ multiplex PCR; TCRdb's copy has only in-frame clones and lacks some. The sample carries 180,000 or so clones, more than 70% recorded once. The gene calls are TRBV2 and TRBJ1-1; 7 nucleotides agree with TRBD1. The sequencing sample was made of PBMCs. This TCR came from a male donor in good health and CMV-seronegative. For the CDR3, the DNA is TGTGCCAGCAGCCTGGGACAGTGGAACACTGAAGCTTTCTTT. It specifies CASSLGQWNTEAFF.